This T cell receptor (beta chain) was sequenced in a study of shared clonotypes between healthy human individuals. Study background: Each donor had three CD4 naive, three CD4 memory, two CD8 naive and one CD8 memory plate. The study, taken as a whole, reports: Depth of sequencing was expected to influence donor clonotype sharing.

Sequencing used immunoSEQ multiplex PCR; TCRdb keeps in-frame clones, though not all of them. The profile shows 2,100,000 or so clones, around 95% of them singletons. Comment on this clone: Its antigen is unidentified.

The CDR3 has 13 amino acids. Germline lookup yields CDR1 SQVTM and CDR2 ANQGSEA. With 7 bases removed from V and 10 bases from J, the gap between germline ends came to 19 bases. Recent vaccinations or acute infections were absent in the healthy HIV-negative adult donors. The sequence came from a man between 18 and 29 years old in good health. This chain uses TRBV29-1 with TRBJ1-4, with TRBD1 as a possible D gene (6 bases). Sequencing input: naive CD4+ T cells sorted from blood. Subset indicated: CD45RA+ positively selected. CDR3 amino acids: CSAQDRSSGKLFF. CDR3 DNA sequence: TGCAGCGCTCAGGACAGAAGTTCAGGAAAACTGTTTTTT.